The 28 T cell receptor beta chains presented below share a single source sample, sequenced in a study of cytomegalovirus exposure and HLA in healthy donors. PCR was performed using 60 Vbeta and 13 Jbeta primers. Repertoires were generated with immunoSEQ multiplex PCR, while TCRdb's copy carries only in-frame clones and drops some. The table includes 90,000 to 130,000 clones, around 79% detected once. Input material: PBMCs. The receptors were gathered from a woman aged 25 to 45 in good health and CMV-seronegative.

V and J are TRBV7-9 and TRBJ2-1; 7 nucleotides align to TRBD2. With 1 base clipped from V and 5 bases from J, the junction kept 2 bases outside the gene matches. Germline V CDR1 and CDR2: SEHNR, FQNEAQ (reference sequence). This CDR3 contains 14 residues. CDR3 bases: TGTGCCAGCAGCTTAGTGGGACTAAACAATGAGCAGTTCTTC. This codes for CASSLVGLNNEQFF.

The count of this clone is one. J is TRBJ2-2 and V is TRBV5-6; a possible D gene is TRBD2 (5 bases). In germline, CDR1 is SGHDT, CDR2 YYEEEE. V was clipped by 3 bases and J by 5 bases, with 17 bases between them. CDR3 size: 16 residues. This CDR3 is CASSSLRATVTGELFF. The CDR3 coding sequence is TGTGCCAGCAGCTCCTTGAGGGCTACGGTGACCGGGGAGCTGTTTTTT.

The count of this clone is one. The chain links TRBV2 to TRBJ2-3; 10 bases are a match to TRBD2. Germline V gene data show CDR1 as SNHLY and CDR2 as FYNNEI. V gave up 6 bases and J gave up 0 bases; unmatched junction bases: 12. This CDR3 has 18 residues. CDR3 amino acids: CASSHASSGGTSTDTQYF. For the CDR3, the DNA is TGTGCCAGCAGCCATGCGTCTAGCGGGGGAACTAGCACAGATACGCAGTATTTT.

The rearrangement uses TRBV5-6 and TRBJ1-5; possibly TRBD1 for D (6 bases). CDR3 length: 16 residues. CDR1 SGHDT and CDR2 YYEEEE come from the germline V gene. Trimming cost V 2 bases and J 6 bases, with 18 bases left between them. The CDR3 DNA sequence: TGTGCCAGCAGCTTTTGGCAGACAGGTAGTACTCAGCCCCAGCATTTT. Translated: CASSFWQTGSTQPQHF. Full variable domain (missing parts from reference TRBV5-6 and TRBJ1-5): DAGVTQSPTHLIKTRGQQVTLRCSPKSGHDTVSWYQQALGQGPQFIFQYYEEEERQRGNFPDRFSGHQFPNYSSELNVNALLLGDSALYLCASSFWQTGSTQPQHFGDGTRLSIL.

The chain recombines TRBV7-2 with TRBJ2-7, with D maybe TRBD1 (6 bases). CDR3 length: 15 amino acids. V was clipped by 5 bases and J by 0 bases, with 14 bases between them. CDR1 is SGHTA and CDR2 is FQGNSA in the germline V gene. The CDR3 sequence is CASSPRQVHSYEQYF. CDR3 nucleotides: TGTGCCAGCAGCCCTCGACAGGTTCACTCCTACGAGCAGTACTTC.

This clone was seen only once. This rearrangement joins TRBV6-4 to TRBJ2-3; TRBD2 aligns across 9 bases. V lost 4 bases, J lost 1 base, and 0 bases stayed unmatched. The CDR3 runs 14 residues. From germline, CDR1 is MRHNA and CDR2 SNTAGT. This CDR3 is CASSGTSGTDTQYF. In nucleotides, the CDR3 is TGTGCCAGCAGTGGGACTAGCGGCACAGATACGCAGTATTTT.

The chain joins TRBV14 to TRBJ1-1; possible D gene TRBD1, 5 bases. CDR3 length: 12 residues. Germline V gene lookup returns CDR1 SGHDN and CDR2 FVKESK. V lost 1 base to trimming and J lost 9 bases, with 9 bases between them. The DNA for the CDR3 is TGTGCCAGCAGCCAAGGAGGGACTCAAGCTTTCTTT. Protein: CASSQGGTQAFF.

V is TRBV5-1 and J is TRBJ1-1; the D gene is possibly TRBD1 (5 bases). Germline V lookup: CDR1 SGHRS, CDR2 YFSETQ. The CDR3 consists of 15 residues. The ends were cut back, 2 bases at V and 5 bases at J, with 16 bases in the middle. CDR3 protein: CASSFATDIPTEAFF. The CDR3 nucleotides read TGCGCCAGCAGCTTTGCTACGGACATCCCTACTGAAGCTTTCTTT.

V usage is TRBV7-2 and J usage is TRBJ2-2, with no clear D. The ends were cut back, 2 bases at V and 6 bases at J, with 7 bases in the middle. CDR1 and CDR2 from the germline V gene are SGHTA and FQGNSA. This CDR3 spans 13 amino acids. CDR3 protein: CASSLQRPGELFF. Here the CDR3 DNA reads TGTGCCAGCAGCTTACAGCGACCCGGGGAGCTGTTTTTT.

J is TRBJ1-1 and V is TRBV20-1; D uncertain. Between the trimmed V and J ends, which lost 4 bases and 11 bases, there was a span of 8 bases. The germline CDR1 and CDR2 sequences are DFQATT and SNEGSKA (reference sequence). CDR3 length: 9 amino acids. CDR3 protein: CSATKPAFF. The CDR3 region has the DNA TGCAGTGCTACTAAGCCGGCTTTCTTT.

The CDR3 here is CASSWDRTYEQYF. In DNA form, the CDR3 reads TGTGCCAGCTCCTGGGACAGAACCTACGAGCAGTACTTC. V gene TRBV28 combines with J gene TRBJ2-7; 7 nucleotides match TRBD1. CDR1 and CDR2 from the germline V gene are MDHEN and SYDVKM. This CDR3 has 13 amino acids. The V and J ends lost 8 bases and 2 bases, in that order; junction bases with no gene match: 6.

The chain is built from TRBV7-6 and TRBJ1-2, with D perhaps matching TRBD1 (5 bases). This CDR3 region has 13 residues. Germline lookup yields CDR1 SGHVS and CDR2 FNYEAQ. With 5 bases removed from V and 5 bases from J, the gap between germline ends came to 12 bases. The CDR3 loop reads CASSPLGGYGYTF. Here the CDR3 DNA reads TGTGCCAGCAGCCCTCTGGGGGGGTATGGCTACACCTTC.

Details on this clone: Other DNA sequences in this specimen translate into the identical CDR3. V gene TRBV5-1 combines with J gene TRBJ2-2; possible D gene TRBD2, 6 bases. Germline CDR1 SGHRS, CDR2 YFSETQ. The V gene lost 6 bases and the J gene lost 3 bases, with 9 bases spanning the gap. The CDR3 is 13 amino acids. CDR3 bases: TGCGCCAGCATTCCGGGGGACACCGGGGAGCTGTTTTTT. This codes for CASIPGDTGELFF.

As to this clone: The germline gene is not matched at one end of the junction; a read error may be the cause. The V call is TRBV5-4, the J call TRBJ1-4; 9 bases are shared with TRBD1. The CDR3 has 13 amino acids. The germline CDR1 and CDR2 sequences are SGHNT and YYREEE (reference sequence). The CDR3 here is CASSRTDGQGSTF. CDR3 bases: TGTGCCAGCAGCCGCACAGACGGACAGGGGTCTACTTTT.

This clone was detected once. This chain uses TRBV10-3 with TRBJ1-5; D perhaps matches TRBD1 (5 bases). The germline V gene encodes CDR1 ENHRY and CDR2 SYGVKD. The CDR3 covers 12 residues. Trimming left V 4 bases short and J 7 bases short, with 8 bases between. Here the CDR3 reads CAISGQGQPQHF. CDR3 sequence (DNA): TGTGCCATCAGTGGGCAGGGCCAGCCCCAGCATTTT.

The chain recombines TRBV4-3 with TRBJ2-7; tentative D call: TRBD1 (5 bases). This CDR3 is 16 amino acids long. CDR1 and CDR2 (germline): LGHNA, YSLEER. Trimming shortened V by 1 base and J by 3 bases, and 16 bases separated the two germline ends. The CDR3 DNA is TGCGCCAGCAGCCAAGCGCGGTCGGGCAGGGTCTACGAGCAGTACTTC. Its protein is CASSQARSGRVYEQYF.

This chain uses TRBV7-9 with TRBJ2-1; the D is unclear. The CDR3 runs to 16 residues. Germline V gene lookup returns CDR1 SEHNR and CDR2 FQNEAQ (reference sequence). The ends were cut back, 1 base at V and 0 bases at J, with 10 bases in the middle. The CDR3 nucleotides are TGTGCCAGCAGCTTAGAGGCGGTTAGCTCCTACAATGAGCAGTTCTTC. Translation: CASSLEAVSSYNEQFF.

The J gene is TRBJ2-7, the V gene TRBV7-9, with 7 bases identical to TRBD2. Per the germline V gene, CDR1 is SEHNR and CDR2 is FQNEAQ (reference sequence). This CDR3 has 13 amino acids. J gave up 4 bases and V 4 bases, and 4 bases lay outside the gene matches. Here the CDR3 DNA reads TGTGCCAGCAGCTCGGGAGGCGGTTACGAGCAGTACTTC. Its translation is CASSSGGGYEQYF.

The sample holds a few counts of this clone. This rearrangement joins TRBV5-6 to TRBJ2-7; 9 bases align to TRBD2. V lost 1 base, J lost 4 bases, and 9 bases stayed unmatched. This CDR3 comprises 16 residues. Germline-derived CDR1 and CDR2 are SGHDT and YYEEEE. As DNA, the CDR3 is TGTGCCAGCAGCTTGATTCGCGGGAGGGCCCTTTACGAGCAGTACTTC. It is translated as CASSLIRGRALYEQYF.

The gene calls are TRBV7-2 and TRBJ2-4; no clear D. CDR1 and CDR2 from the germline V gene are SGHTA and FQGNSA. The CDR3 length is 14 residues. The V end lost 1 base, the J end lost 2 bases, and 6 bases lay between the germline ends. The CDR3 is CASSLGGSKNIQYF. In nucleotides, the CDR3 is TGTGCCAGCAGCTTAGGCGGTTCCAAAAACATTCAGTACTTC.

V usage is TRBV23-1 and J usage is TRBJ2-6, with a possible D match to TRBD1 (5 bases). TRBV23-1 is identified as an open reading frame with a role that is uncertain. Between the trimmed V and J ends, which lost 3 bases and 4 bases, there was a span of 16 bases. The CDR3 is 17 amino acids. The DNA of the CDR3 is TGCGCCAGCAGTCACCACACCGACAGCCCAGGGGCCAACGTCCTGACTTTC. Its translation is CASSHHTDSPGANVLTF.

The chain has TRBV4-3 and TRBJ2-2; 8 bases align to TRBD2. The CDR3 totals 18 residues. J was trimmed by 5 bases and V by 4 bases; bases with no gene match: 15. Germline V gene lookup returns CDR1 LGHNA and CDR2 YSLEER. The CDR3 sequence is CASSPPQWREAETGELFF. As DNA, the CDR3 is TGCGCCAGCAGCCCCCCCCAGTGGCGGGAGGCCGAAACCGGGGAGCTGTTTTTT.

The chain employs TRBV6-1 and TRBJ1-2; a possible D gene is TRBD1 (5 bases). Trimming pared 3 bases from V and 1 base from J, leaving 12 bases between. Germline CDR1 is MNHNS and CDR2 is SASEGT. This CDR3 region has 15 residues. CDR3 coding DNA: TGTGCCAGCAGTGAGGGGGGTTGGTATAACTATGGCTACACCTTC. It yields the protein CASSEGGWYNYGYTF.

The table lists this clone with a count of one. Here the CDR3 DNA reads TGTGCCAGCAGTGATCAAACAGGAGCCTGGGGTCAGCCCCAGCATTTT. The encoded protein is CASSDQTGAWGQPQHF. The chain couples TRBV6-1 to TRBJ1-5; maybe TRBD1 (5 bases). The germline CDR1 and CDR2 sequences are MNHNS and SASEGT. The V end lost 3 bases, the J end lost 6 bases, and 18 bases lay between the germline ends. The length of the CDR3 is 16 residues.

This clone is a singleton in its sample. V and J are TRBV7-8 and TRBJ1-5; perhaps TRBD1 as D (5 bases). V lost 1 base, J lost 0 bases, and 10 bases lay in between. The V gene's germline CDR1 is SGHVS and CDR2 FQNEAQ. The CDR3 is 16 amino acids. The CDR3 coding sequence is TGTGCCAGCAGCTTAGAGGGGTCCTATAGCAATCAGCCCCAGCATTTT. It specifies CASSLEGSYSNQPQHF.

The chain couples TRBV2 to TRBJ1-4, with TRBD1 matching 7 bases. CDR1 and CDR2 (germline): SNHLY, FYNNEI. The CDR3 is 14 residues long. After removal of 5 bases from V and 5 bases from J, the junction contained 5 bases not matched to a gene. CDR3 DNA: TGTGCCAGCAGTCGGGACAGCCCGAATGAAAAACTGTTTTTT. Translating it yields CASSRDSPNEKLFF.

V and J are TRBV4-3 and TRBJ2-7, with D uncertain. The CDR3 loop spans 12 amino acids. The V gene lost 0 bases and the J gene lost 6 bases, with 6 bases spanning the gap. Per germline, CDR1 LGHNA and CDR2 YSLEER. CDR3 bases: TGCGCCAGCAGCCAAGATCTCGGCGAGCAGTACTTC. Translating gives CASSQDLGEQYF.

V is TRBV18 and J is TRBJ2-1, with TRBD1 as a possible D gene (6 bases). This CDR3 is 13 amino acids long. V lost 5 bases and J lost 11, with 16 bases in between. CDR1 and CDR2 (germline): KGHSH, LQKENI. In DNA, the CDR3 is TGTGCCAGCTCAAATGGACAGTCTGGCCAGCAGTTCTTC. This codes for CASSNGQSGQQFF. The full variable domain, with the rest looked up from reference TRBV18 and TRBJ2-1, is NAGVMQNPRHLVRRRGQEARLRCSPMKGHSHVYWYRQLPEEGLKFMVYLQKENIIDESGMPKERFSAEFPKEGPSILRIQQVVRGDSAAYFCASSNGQSGQQFFGPGTRLTVL.